This T cell receptor beta chain was captured by sequencing in a study of T-cell memory formation after mild COVID-19. Study-wide results and limits: Memory cells collected pre-infection included some clones that later responded, suggesting cross-reactive memory joined. Most CD4+ clones that shrank were in CM and EM, while CD8+ ones turned up in EMRA. Contracting clones, day 15 to 85, had balanced CD4/CD8, and later expanders favored CD4+.

In TCRdb, the 5' RACE reads were re-called with MiXCR into one record per CDR3 protein. The data show 110,000 or so distinct CDR3 sequences, roughly 20% seen once. Worth noting for this clonotype: Its specificity is not known.

Germline CDR1 DFQATT, CDR2 SNEGSKA (reference sequence). V dropped 0 bases and J dropped 4 bases, with 12 bases sitting between them. This CDR3 region has 14 residues. The chain is built from TRBV20-1 and TRBJ1-2; the D is unclear. Sequencing input: PBMCs or a T cell subset sorted from them (not recorded which). The TCR was taken from a man aged 18 to 30 who had mild COVID-19 (a few samples of this study predate the infection). Cell type and time point are not known. CDR3 region: CSAREGRVLYGYTF. The CDR3 DNA follows: TGCAGTGCTAGAGAGGGTAGGGTGCTCTATGGCTACACCTTC.